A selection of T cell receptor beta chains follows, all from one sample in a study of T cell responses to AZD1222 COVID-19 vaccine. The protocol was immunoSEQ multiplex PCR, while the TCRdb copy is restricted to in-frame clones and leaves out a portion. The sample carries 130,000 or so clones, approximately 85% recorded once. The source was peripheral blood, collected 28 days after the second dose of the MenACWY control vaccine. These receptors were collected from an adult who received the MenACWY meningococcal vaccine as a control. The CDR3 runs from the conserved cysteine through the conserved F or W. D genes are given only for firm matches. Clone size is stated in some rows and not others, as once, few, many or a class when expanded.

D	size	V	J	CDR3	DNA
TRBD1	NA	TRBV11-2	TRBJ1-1	CASSLQGAGTEAFF	TGTGCCAGCAGCTTACAGGGGGCAGGAACTGAAGCTTTCTTT
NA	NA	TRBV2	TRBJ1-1	CASRDVTSWGPGNTEAFF	TGTGCCAGCAGAGACGTTACCTCCTGGGGTCCTGGGAACACTGAAGCTTTCTTT
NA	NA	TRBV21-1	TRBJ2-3	CASSKILRGGEQYF	TGTGCCAGCAGTAAAATCCTACGGGGGGGCGAACAGTATTTT
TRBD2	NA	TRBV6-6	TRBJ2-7	CASVKAELADREQYF	TGTGCCAGCGTAAAAGCGGAACTAGCGGACCGCGAGCAGTACTTC
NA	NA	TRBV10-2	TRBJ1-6	CASSQTASNNSPLHF	TGCGCCAGCAGCCAGACGGCCAGCAATAATTCACCCCTCCACTTT
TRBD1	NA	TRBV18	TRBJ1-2	CASSPGQGDRYTF	TGTGCCAGCTCACCCGGACAGGGGGATCGCTACACCTTC
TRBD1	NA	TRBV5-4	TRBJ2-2	CASSLGGQGNTGELFF	TGTGCCAGCAGCTTAGGGGGACAGGGGAACACCGGGGAGCTGTTTTTT
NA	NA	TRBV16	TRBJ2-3	CASSQSGHATQYF	TGTGCCAGCAGCCAATCTGGACACGCTACGCAGTATTTT
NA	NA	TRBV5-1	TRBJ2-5	CASSQEAQETQYF	TGCGCCAGCAGCCAGGAGGCCCAAGAGACCCAGTACTTC
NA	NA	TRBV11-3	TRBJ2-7	CASSSSHYEQYF	TGTGCCAGCAGCTCCTCGCACTACGAGCAGTACTTC
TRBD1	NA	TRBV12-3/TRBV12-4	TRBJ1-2	CASRGTGDYGYTF	TGTGCCAGCAGGGGGACAGGGGACTATGGCTACACCTTC
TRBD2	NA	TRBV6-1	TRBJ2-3	CANSVLTLAGAPGDTQYF	TGTGCCAACAGTGTCCTCACTTTAGCGGGGGCCCCTGGGGATACGCAGTATTTT
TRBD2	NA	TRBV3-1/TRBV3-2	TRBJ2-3	CASSQAGGGASDTQYF	TGTGCCAGCAGCCAAGCGGGCGGGGGGGCTTCGGATACGCAGTATTTT
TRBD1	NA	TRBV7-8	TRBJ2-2	CASSLRRTGGGGELFF	TGTGCCAGCAGCTTGAGACGGACAGGGGGAGGCGGGGAGCTGTTTTTT
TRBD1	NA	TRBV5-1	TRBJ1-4	CASSLGLVGGNEKLFF	TGCGCCAGCAGCTTAGGGTTGGTAGGGGGCAATGAAAAACTGTTTTTT
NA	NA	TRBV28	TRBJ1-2	CASTPRGTRNYGYTF	TGTGCCAGCACCCCCCGCGGGACAAGGAACTATGGCTACACCTTC
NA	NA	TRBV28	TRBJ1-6	CASSLPSQGPNSPLHF	TGTGCCAGCAGTTTACCCTCACAGGGCCCGAATTCACCCCTCCACTTT
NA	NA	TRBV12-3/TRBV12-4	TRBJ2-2	CASRKREAGELFF	TGTGCCAGCAGAAAAAGGGAGGCCGGGGAGCTGTTTTTT
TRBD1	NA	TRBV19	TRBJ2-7	CASSIYRGPSYEQYF	TGTGCCAGTAGTATCTACAGGGGGCCGTCATACGAGCAGTACTTC
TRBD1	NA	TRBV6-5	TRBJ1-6	CASSSYRGSPLHF	TGTGCCAGCAGTTCCTACAGGGGGTCACCCCTCCACTTT
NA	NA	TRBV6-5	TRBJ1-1	CASEAGWRGTEAFF	TGTGCCAGCGAGGCAGGGTGGCGGGGCACTGAAGCTTTCTTT
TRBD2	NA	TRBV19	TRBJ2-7	CASSPGLAASSREQYF	TGTGCCAGTAGTCCTGGACTAGCGGCCTCTAGTCGGGAGCAGTACTTC
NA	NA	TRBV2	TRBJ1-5	CASSELYSNQPQHF	TGTGCCAGCAGTGAATTATATAGCAATCAGCCCCAGCATTTT
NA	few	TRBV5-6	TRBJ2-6	CASIPQTGGMQTGANVLTF	TGTGCCAGCATTCCCCAGACAGGCGGAATGCAAACTGGGGCCAACGTCCTGACTTTC
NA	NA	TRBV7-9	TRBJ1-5	CASSSTNQPQHF	TGTGCCAGCAGCTCGACCAATCAGCCCCAGCATTTT
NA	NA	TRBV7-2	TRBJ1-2	CASDEDYGYTF	TGTGCCAGCGACGAGGACTATGGCTACACCTTC
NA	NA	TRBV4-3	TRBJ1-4	CASSQDGGAGEKLFF	TGCGCCAGCAGCCAAGATGGGGGGGCTGGGGAAAAACTGTTTTTT
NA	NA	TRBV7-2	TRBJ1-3	CASSLAIAVGNTIYF	TGTGCCAGCAGCTTAGCGATAGCAGTAGGAAACACCATATATTTT
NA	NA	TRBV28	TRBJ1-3	CASSLVSSGNTIYF	TGTGCCAGCAGTTTAGTTTCCTCTGGAAACACCATATATTTT
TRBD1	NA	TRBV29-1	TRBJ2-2	CSADGQGLTGELFF	TGCAGCGCCGACGGACAGGGGCTCACCGGGGAGCTGTTTTTT
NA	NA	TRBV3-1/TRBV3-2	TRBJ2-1	CASSLGMLEQFF	TGTGCCAGCAGCCTCGGTATGTTAGAGCAGTTCTTC
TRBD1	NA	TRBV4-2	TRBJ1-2	CASSQVQQGGHGYTF	TGTGCCAGCAGCCAAGTACAACAGGGGGGGCATGGCTACACCTTC
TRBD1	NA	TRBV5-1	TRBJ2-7	CASRRPGQDTYEQYF	TGCGCCAGCAGGAGGCCGGGACAGGACACCTACGAGCAGTACTTC
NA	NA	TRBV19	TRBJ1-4	CASSGGLVNEKLFF	TGTGCCAGTTCGGGAGGCCTGGTAAATGAAAAACTGTTTTTT
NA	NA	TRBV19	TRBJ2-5	CASSITLTGRWETQYF	TGTGCCAGTAGTATCACCCTGACAGGGAGGTGGGAGACCCAGTACTTC
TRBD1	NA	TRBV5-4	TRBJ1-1	CASSPGQGAGTEAFF	TGTGCCAGCAGCCCGGGACAGGGGGCGGGCACTGAAGCTTTCTTT
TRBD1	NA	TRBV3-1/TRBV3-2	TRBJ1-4	CASSHGTGYEKLFF	TGTGCCAGCAGCCACGGGACAGGGTATGAAAAACTGTTTTTT
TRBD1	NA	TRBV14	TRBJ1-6	CASSQQGANSPLHF	TGTGCCAGCAGCCAACAGGGGGCAAATTCACCCCTCCACTTT
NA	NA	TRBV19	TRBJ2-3	CASSQVEGTDTQYF	TGTGCCAGCAGTCAGGTAGAAGGCACAGATACGCAGTATTTT
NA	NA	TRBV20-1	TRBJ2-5	CSARLDAQYF	TGCAGTGCTCGACTAGACGCCCAGTACTTC
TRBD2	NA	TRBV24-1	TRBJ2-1	CATSTTSGWNEQFF	TGTGCCACCAGTACGACTAGCGGGTGGAATGAGCAGTTCTTC
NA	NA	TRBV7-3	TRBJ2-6	CASSLFAGANVLTF	TGTGCCAGCAGCTTATTTGCTGGGGCCAACGTCCTGACTTTC
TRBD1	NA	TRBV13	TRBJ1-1	CASSFTGATEAFF	TGTGCCAGCAGCTTCACAGGGGCAACTGAAGCTTTCTTT
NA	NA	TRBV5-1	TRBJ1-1	CASSGMGRGGTEAFF	TGCGCCAGCAGCGGAATGGGACGAGGAGGGACTGAAGCTTTCTTT
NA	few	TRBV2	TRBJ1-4	CASSVMYPEKLFF	TGTGCCAGCAGTGTCATGTACCCTGAAAAACTGTTTTTT